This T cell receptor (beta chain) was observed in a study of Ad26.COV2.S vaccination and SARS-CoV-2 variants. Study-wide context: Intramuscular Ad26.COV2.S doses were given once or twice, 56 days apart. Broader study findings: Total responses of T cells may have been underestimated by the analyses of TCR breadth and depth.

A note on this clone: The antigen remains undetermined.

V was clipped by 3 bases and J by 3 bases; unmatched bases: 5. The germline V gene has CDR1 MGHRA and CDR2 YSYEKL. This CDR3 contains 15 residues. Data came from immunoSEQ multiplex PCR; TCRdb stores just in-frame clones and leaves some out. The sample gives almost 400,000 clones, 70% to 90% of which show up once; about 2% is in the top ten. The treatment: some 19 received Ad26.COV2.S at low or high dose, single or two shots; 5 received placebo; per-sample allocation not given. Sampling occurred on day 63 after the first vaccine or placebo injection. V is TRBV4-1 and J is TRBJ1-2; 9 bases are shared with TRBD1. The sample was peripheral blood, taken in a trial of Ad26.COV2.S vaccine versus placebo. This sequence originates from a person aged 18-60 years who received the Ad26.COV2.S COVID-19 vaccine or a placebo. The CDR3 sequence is CASSHRDREDYGYTF. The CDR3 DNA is TGCGCCAGCAGCCACAGGGACAGGGAGGACTATGGCTACACCTTC.